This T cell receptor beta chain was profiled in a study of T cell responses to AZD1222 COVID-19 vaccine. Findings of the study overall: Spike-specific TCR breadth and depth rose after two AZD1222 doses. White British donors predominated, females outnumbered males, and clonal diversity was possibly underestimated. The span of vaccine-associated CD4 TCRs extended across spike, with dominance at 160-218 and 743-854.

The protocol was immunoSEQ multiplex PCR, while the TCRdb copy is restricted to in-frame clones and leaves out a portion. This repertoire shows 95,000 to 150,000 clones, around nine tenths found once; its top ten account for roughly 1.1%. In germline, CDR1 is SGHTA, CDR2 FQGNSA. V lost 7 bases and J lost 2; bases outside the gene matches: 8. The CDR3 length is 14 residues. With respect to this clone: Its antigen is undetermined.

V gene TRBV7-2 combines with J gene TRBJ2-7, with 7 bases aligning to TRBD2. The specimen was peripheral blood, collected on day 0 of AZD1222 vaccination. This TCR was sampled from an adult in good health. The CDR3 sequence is CASTWGGIPYEQYF. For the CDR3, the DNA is TGTGCCAGCACCTGGGGAGGGATTCCCTACGAGCAGTACTTC.